This is a list of T cell receptor beta chains from one sample in a study of graft-versus-host responses after intestinal transplantation. The antigens of these receptors remain unknown. Clones were read by immunoSEQ multiplex PCR, and TCRdb kept only the in-frame ones, dropping some. The repertoire holds 35,000 to 45,000 clones, with approximately 93% as singletons. The sequencing here drew on unstimulated CD4+ T cells sorted from spleen or lymph node cells, taken before transplant. The receptors here all came from a human donor who was the organ donor for an intestinal transplant. Each CDR3 is given with its conserved first and last residue.

v_call	j_call	cdr3_aa
TRBV28	TRBJ1-5	CASSPWTGGRGNQPQHF
TRBV4-3	TRBJ2-3	CASSQDWRGGAADTQYF
TRBV7-2	TRBJ2-5	CASSRGGRAFQETQYF
TRBV7-9	TRBJ1-1	CASSLGKGGEAFF
TRBV4-3	TRBJ1-4	CASSQITNEKLFF
TRBV5-1	TRBJ2-5	CASSEESGVKTQYF
TRBV4-1	TRBJ2-3	CASRYGQGRVTDTQYF
TRBV7-9	TRBJ1-2	CASTFGGEDGYTF
TRBV11-2	TRBJ2-3	CASSLSLAGGTDTQYF
TRBV28	TRBJ2-3	CASSLLSGAGTDTQYF
TRBV4-2	TRBJ2-7	CASSQDRGTFFYEQYF
TRBV6-1	TRBJ1-6	CASNLRGKSPLHF
TRBV7-9	TRBJ1-1	CASSLRTGGSAFF
TRBV25-1	TRBJ1-2	CASSPGTGGFDSYGYTF
TRBV6-1	TRBJ1-6	CASSVFGQSLNSPLHF
TRBV28	TRBJ2-5	CASSPLTGSTQYF
TRBV7-9	TRBJ2-3	CASSLVRSTDTQYF
TRBV10-3	TRBJ2-3	CAISLLAGGTDTQYF
TRBV7-2	TRBJ1-1	CASSLDNGRTTEAFF
TRBV7-3	TRBJ2-2	CASSPRSKLAGTRGTGELFF
TRBV7-6	TRBJ2-3	CASSLARADTDTQYF
TRBV5-6	TRBJ1-5	CASSATQPQHF
TRBV5-7	TRBJ1-1	CASSPGGEGRYAEAFF
TRBV5-1	TRBJ2-5	CASSLVGIGAQYF
TRBV28	TRBJ2-2	CASSLSGGAYGELFF
TRBV4-1	TRBJ2-6	CASSLRGASSGANVLTF
TRBV10-3	TRBJ2-1	CAHGDRGFNEQFF
TRBV5-5	TRBJ2-5	CASSLGQQETQYF
TRBV4-1	TRBJ1-1	CASSQGRDRMNTEAFF